A single sample gave rise to the 5 T cell receptor beta chains below, sequenced in a study of radiotherapy plus CTLA-4 blockade in lung cancer. Assay used: immunoSEQ multiplex PCR; TCRdb lists only in-frame clones, some missing. The sample carries roughly 32,000 clones, approximately 80% recorded once. The source material was peripheral blood, sampled from a patient treated with radiotherapy plus ipilimumab. The source is a human donor with non-small cell lung cancer that progressed on radiotherapy plus ipilimumab.

The chain carries TRBV2 and TRBJ2-3, with a possible D match to TRBD2 (6 bases). This CDR3 contains 15 residues. The germline gives CDR1 SNHLY, CDR2 FYNNEI. Trimming cost V 8 bases and J 2 bases, with 17 bases left between them. The CDR3 reads CASARGTLPTDTQYF. The CDR3 DNA reads as TGTGCCAGCGCTAGAGGGACTTTACCCACAGATACGCAGTATTTT. The whole variable domain, filled in from reference TRBV2 and TRBJ2-3, reads EPEVTQTPSHQVTQMGQEVILRCVPISNHLYFYWYRQILGQKVEFLVSFYNNEISEKSEIFDDQFSVERPDGSNFTLKIRSTKLEDSAMYFCASARGTLPTDTQYFGPGTRLTVL.

The V call is TRBV19, the J call TRBJ2-7, with TRBD2 matching over 9 bases. The germline V gene encodes CDR1 LNHDA and CDR2 SQIVND (reference sequence). V was clipped by 4 bases and J by 3 bases; unmatched bases: 13. There are 17 residues in the CDR3. CDR3 in DNA: TGTGCCAGTAGTACTAGCGGGGTCCCGCCGGTCGGCTACGAGCAGTACTTC. Amino acids: CASSTSGVPPVGYEQYF. The full variable domain, in which reference TRBV19 and TRBJ2-7 provide the parts outside the CDR3, is DGGITQSPKYLFRKEGQNVTLSCEQNLNHDAMYWYRQDPGQGLRLIYYSQIVNDFQKGDIAEGYSVSREKKESFPLTVTSAQKNPTAFYLCASSTSGVPPVGYEQYFGPGTRLTVT.

The J gene is TRBJ1-3, the V gene TRBV14; TRBD1 aligns across 7 bases. The V gene end was trimmed by 1 base and the J gene end by 2 bases; junction bases not matched to a gene: 8. The CDR3 is 17 residues long. CDR1 and CDR2 (germline): SGHDN, FVKESK. The DNA for the CDR3 is TGTGCCAGCAGCCAAGTCATCGAGACAGGGACTGGAAACACCATATATTTT. This translates into CASSQVIETGTGNTIYF.

J is TRBJ2-2 and V is TRBV11-1; 13 bases agree with TRBD2. The ends lost 2 bases at V and 8 bases at J; junction bases unmatched: 5. CDR3 length: 16 amino acids. In germline, CDR1 is SGHAT, CDR2 FQDESV (reference sequence). The CDR3 DNA reads as TGTGCCAGCAGCTTAAGGACTAGCGGGGGAAGAGGGGAGCTGTTTTTT. Translated, it gives CASSLRTSGGRGELFF.

V is TRBV19 and J is TRBJ1-2; TRBD1 might be the D (6 bases). The V gene lost 6 bases and the J gene lost 7 bases, with 21 bases spanning the gap. CDR1 and CDR2 (germline): LNHDA, SQIVND (reference sequence). This CDR3 region has 15 residues. The CDR3 is CASSPVRGPLSGYTF. The CDR3 nucleotides read TGTGCCAGTAGCCCTGTCAGGGGCCCCTTATCTGGCTACACCTTC.